This T cell receptor (beta chain) was identified during a study of T cell changes during pregnancy in multiple sclerosis. Germline V lookup: CDR1 KGHSH, CDR2 LQKENI. CDR3 size: 15 residues. V gave up 3 bases and J gave up 4 bases; unmatched junction bases: 4. Clones were sequenced by immunoSEQ multiplex PCR, and TCRdb holds only the in-frame ones, with some missing. Among some 71,000 clones listed, about 91% were seen once. This receptor was taken from a female donor with multiple sclerosis, enrolled in a pregnancy study. The V gene is TRBV18, the J gene TRBJ2-2; TRBD1 matches 8 bases. The sequences come from peripheral blood, collected after pregnancy. This CDR3 is CASSPGQELTGELFF. CDR3 sequence (DNA): TGTGCCAGCTCACCGGGACAGGAGCTCACCGGGGAGCTGTTTTTT.